The 29 T cell receptor beta chains presented below share a single source sample, sequenced in a study of T cell repertoires in cytomegalovirus infection. TCRdb reprocessed the reads via MiXCR and lists one record per CDR3 protein. The sample has 480,000 or so distinct CDR3 sequences; approximately 10% are singletons. Specimen: PBMCs. These receptors all come from a human donor in good health (CMV status not recorded). Some clones in this sample may be carry-over from other donors' samples.

This clonotype was counted between two and nine times. The CDR3 nucleotides read TGTGCCAGCAGCCCTTTGATTGGCACTGAAGCTTTCTTT. Amino acid sequence: CASSPLIGTEAFF. The J gene is TRBJ1-1, the V gene TRBV7-9; D is uncertain. Germline V gene sequence: CDR1 SEHNR, CDR2 FQNEAQ (reference sequence). V shed 5 bases and J shed 4 bases, with 11 bases lying between them. The CDR3 is 13 amino acids.

The sample holds a few counts of this clonotype. The rearrangement uses TRBV9 and TRBJ2-5, with 11 bases fitting TRBD1. The CDR3 has 15 amino acids. Germline CDR1 reads SGDLS; CDR2 reads YYNGEE. V was pared by 3 bases and J by 5 bases, with 6 bases of the junction left unmatched. The CDR3 spells CASSASGTGGETQYF. The DNA of the CDR3 is TGTGCCAGCAGCGCGTCCGGGACAGGGGGGGAGACCCAGTACTTC.

This clonotype was recorded many times. The chain is built from TRBV7-9 and TRBJ1-2, with 10 positions matching TRBD1. Germline V CDR1 and CDR2: SEHNR, FQNEAQ (reference sequence). CDR3 size: 13 residues. V shed 2 bases and J 8 bases; nucleotides not matched to a gene: 2. In nucleotides, the CDR3 is TGTGCCAGCAGCTTATGGGACAGGGGAGGCTACACCTTC. Translated, it gives CASSLWDRGGYTF.

This clonotype was observed many times. The rearrangement uses TRBV7-3 and TRBJ2-3, with no clear D. Germline V gene sequence: CDR1 SGHTA, CDR2 FQGTGA. This CDR3 is built from 13 residues. The ends were cut back, 0 bases at V and 6 bases at J, with 7 bases in the middle. CDR3 sequence (DNA): TGTGCCAGCAGCTTAACTAGAGTGGATACGCAGTATTTT. Translated, it gives CASSLTRVDTQYF.

In its sample, this clonotype was seen a few times. The chain couples TRBV20-1 to TRBJ1-6; D is undetermined. CDR1 is DFQATT, CDR2 SNEGSKA, per germline (reference sequence). This CDR3 has 16 residues. The V and J ends lost 4 bases and 0 bases respectively, with 13 bases between them. The CDR3 nucleotides read TGCAGTGCTATGGGCGTCGGGAGCTCCTATAATTCACCCCTCCACTTT. Translation: CSAMGVGSSYNSPLHF.

This clonotype was picked up many times. The chain is built from TRBV28 and TRBJ1-1; 9 bases align to TRBD1. Germline V gene lookup returns CDR1 MDHEN and CDR2 SYDVKM. V shed 2 bases, J shed 5 bases, and the junction held 3 bases outside the gene matches. This CDR3 contains 14 residues. This CDR3 is CASSLPGQGTEAFF. CDR3 sequence (DNA): TGTGCCAGCAGTTTACCGGGACAGGGAACTGAAGCTTTCTTT.

This clonotype was counted at least ten times. The J gene is TRBJ1-2, the V gene TRBV28; the D gene is possibly TRBD1 (5 bases). The CDR3 spans 16 residues. Looked up from germline, CDR1 is MDHEN and CDR2 is SYDVKM. With 7 bases removed from V and 8 bases from J, the gap between germline ends came to 26 bases. CDR3 residues: CASTNPRGRAFWGYTF. In nucleotides, the CDR3 is TGTGCCAGCACGAATCCTCGGGGACGGGCCTTCTGGGGCTACACCTTC.

This clonotype was seen ten or more times. The rearrangement uses TRBV12-3 or TRBV12-4 and TRBJ2-4; tentative D call: TRBD2 (5 bases). The V end lost 6 bases, the J end lost 9 bases, and 6 bases lay between the germline ends. This CDR3 spans 10 amino acids. Written as DNA, the CDR3 is TGTGCCAGCAGCGGAGGCATTCAGTACTTC. Its protein is CASSGGIQYF.

Many counts were recorded for this clonotype. V and J are TRBV12-3 or TRBV12-4 and TRBJ1-2, with 9 positions matching TRBD1. With V trimmed by 2 bases and J by 11 bases, 9 bases remained unmatched. This CDR3 comprises 14 residues. This CDR3 is CASSLTGTGLFYTF. The DNA for the CDR3 is TGTGCCAGCAGTTTAACCGGGACAGGGCTTTTTTACACCTTC.

The rearrangement joins TRBV5-1 to TRBJ1-2; TRBD1 matches 10 bases. Trimming at V came to 3 bases and at J to 8 bases, leaving 4 bases not matched to a gene. The CDR3 covers 13 residues. Per the germline V gene, CDR1 is SGHRS and CDR2 is YFSETQ. The CDR3 DNA is TGCGCCAGCAGCTCCGACAGGGGGCAAGGCTACACCTTC. This gives the protein CASSSDRGQGYTF.

This clonotype has at least ten counts. The chain combines TRBV7-2 with TRBJ2-7, with D uncertain. Trimming cost V 3 bases and J 2 bases, with 11 bases left between them. CDR3 length: 14 residues. Germline CDR1 is SGHTA and CDR2 is FQGNSA. CDR3 sequence reads: CASSLGGQPYEQYF. For the CDR3, the DNA is TGTGCCAGCAGCTTGGGCGGCCAACCCTACGAGCAGTACTTC. Filled out from reference TRBV7-2 and TRBJ2-7, the complete variable domain reads GAGVSQSPSNKVTEKGKDVELRCDPISGHTALYWYRQSLGQGLEFLIYFQGNSAPDKSGLPSDRFSAERTGGSVSTLTIQRTQQEDSAVYLCASSLGGQPYEQYFGPGTRLTVT.

This clonotype has at least ten counts. The CDR3 DNA sequence: TGCAGCGTAGGGCTTACCACTGAAGCTTTCTTT. It encodes CSVGLTTEAFF. The chain employs TRBV29-1 and TRBJ1-1; D unresolved. Per the germline V gene, CDR1 is SQVTM and CDR2 is ANQGSEA. Trimming took 6 bases from V and 4 from J, leaving 9 bases between them. This CDR3 has 11 amino acids.

In its sample, this clonotype was seen many times. The J gene is TRBJ2-4, the V gene TRBV11-2; the match to TRBD2 covers 7 bases. Trimming removed 5 bases from V and 1 base from J; junction bases left unmatched: 8. Germline lookup yields CDR1 SGHAT and CDR2 FQNNGV. The CDR3 is 16 residues long. The CDR3 is CASSPLGGVAKNIQYF. For the CDR3, the DNA is TGTGCCAGCAGCCCTTTGGGGGGGGTCGCCAAAAACATTCAGTACTTC. Full variable domain (outside the CDR3, taken from reference TRBV11-2 and TRBJ2-4): EAGVAQSPRYKIIEKRQSVAFWCNPISGHATLYWYQQILGQGPKLLIQFQNNGVVDDSQLPKDRFSAERLKGVDSTLKIQPAKLEDSAVYLCASSPLGGVAKNIQYFGAGTRLSVL.

This clonotype was counted at least ten times. The chain combines TRBV19 with TRBJ2-6; D may correspond to TRBD1 or TRBD2 (5 bases each). Germline V gives CDR1 LNHDA, CDR2 SQIVND (reference sequence). V was cut by 7 bases and J by 1 base, with 11 bases left in between. The CDR3 has 15 residues. The CDR3 here is CASTHGGSGANVLTF. In DNA, the CDR3 is TGTGCCAGTACTCATGGGGGTTCTGGGGCCAACGTCCTGACTTTC. Variable domain in full (rest from reference TRBV19 and TRBJ2-6): DGGITQSPKYLFRKEGQNVTLSCEQNLNHDAMYWYRQDPGQGLRLIYYSQIVNDFQKGDIAEGYSVSREKKESFPLTVTSAQKNPTAFYLCASTHGGSGANVLTFGAGSRLTVL.

This clonotype was detected ten times or more. The J gene is TRBJ1-6, the V gene TRBV7-9; possibly TRBD1 for D (5 bases). The CDR3 is 14 amino acids. The germline gives CDR1 SEHNR, CDR2 FQNEAQ (reference sequence). Trimming took 4 bases from V and 7 from J, leaving 11 bases between them. CDR3 residues: CASSSRQPNSPLHF. DNA of the CDR3: TGTGCCAGCAGCTCCCGACAGCCCAATTCACCCCTCCACTTT.

This clonotype was observed a few times. The chain couples TRBV20-1 to TRBJ2-7; 10 bases line up with TRBD1. Trimming took 0 bases from V and 5 from J; bases not matched to a gene: 10. The V gene's germline CDR1 is DFQATT and CDR2 SNEGSKA (reference sequence). The CDR3 has 16 residues. DNA of the CDR3: TGCAGTGCTAGAGACTCCGGGACAGGGGATCTTCACGAGCAGTACTTC. Translated: CSARDSGTGDLHEQYF.

This clonotype has just a few counts. The chain links TRBV7-9 to TRBJ2-7; 9 nucleotides match TRBD2. Germline CDR1 is SEHNR and CDR2 is FQNEAQ (reference sequence). This CDR3 is 14 amino acids long. After removal of 4 bases from V and 2 bases from J, the junction contained 3 bases not matched to a gene. The CDR3 DNA reads as TGTGCCAGCAGCTCAGGACTAGCGACCTACGAGCAGTACTTC. This translates into CASSSGLATYEQYF.

There are many counts of this clonotype. The limits of the CDR3 on the DNA are not certain, so only TCRdb's listed CDR3 is given. The chain recombines TRBV28 with TRBJ1-2. The CDR3 spans 12 residues, counting both ends. CDR1 is MDHEN, CDR2 SYDVKM, per germline. This CDR3 is CASSLFWAVGTF.

At least ten counts were recorded for this clonotype. Here the CDR3 reads CASNPSPDYEQYF. Written as DNA, the CDR3 is TGTGCCAGCAATCCCAGTCCCGACTACGAGCAGTACTTC. The chain has TRBV7-8 and TRBJ2-7; D not certain. The CDR3 sequence is 13 residues long. Trimming stripped 7 bases from V and 3 bases from J, with 13 bases between. Germline V gene lookup returns CDR1 SGHVS and CDR2 FQNEAQ.

The rearrangement uses TRBV5-1 and TRBJ2-5; D could derive from TRBD1 or TRBD2 (5 bases each). Germline lookup yields CDR1 SGHRS and CDR2 YFSETQ. The V end was cut by 7 bases, the J end by 3 bases, with 22 bases between. CDR3 length: 16 amino acids. The CDR3 loop is CASCASGSLGEETQYF. CDR3 nucleotide sequence: TGCGCCAGCTGCGCTTCCGGTTCCCTGGGGGAAGAGACCCAGTACTTC.

V and J are TRBV5-1 and TRBJ2-7; D may be TRBD1 or TRBD2 (5 bases each). The germline CDR1 and CDR2 sequences are SGHRS and YFSETQ. Trimming left V 4 bases short and J 3 bases short, with 11 bases between. This CDR3 has 13 residues. CDR3 loop: CASSRDGVYEQYF. The CDR3, as DNA: TGCGCCAGCAGCCGGGACGGAGTCTACGAGCAGTACTTC.

This clonotype was detected many times. The V and J genes are TRBV12-3 or TRBV12-4 and TRBJ2-7; D is ambiguous. The V and J ends lost 3 bases and 2 bases respectively, with 5 bases between them. The CDR3 totals 12 residues. The CDR3 DNA sequence: TGTGCCAGCAGTTTCTCCCCCTACGAGCAGTACTTC. Its protein is CASSFSPYEQYF.

This chain uses TRBV14 with TRBJ2-1; perhaps TRBD2 as D (6 bases). Trimming cost V 4 bases and J 10 bases, with 11 bases left between them. The germline V gene has CDR1 SGHDN and CDR2 FVKESK. This CDR3 contains 12 residues. The CDR3 coding sequence is TGTGCCAGCAGCCCCGGAGGGGTCGAGCAGTTCTTC. This codes for CASSPGGVEQFF.

This clonotype appeared many times. The genes are TRBV5-6 and TRBJ1-4; possible D gene TRBD1, 6 bases. Trimming took 1 base from V and 8 from J, leaving 15 bases between them. Germline V gene lookup returns CDR1 SGHDT and CDR2 YYEEEE. The CDR3 sequence is 15 residues long. The DNA of the CDR3 is TGTGCCAGCAGCTTGATGGGTGCAGGGGTCGAAAAACTGTTTTTT. Its translation: CASSLMGAGVEKLFF.

This clonotype showed up many times. The gene calls are TRBV7-2 and TRBJ2-5, with a tentative D call TRBD2 (6 bases). CDR3 size: 15 residues. V gave up 2 bases and J gave up 3 bases, with 13 bases separating them. The germline CDR1 and CDR2 sequences are SGHTA and FQGNSA. The CDR3 DNA reads as TGTGCCAGCAGCTTATGGTCGGGCGGGAAAGAGACCCAGTACTTC. Protein sequence: CASSLWSGGKETQYF.

The CDR3: CASSPVSELFSGNTIYF. The CDR3 nucleotides read TGTGCCAGCTCACCAGTCTCGGAGCTCTTCTCTGGAAACACCATATATTTT. J is TRBJ1-3 and V is TRBV18, with D hard to call. Looked up from germline, CDR1 is KGHSH and CDR2 is LQKENI. The ends were cut back, 2 bases at V and 0 bases at J, with 14 bases in the middle. This CDR3 comprises 17 residues.

There are many counts of this clonotype. The J gene is TRBJ2-3, the V gene TRBV7-2; D is unresolved. CDR1 is SGHTA and CDR2 is FQGNSA in the germline V gene. The CDR3 is 12 amino acids. The V end was cut by 3 bases, the J end by 2 bases, with 3 bases between. CDR3 sequence (DNA): TGTGCCAGCAGCTTCATCACAGATACGCAGTATTTT. The encoded protein is CASSFITDTQYF.

This clonotype was observed a handful of times. This chain joins TRBV28 and TRBJ2-1; TRBD2 might be the D (5 bases). The germline CDR1 and CDR2 sequences are MDHEN and SYDVKM. Trimming cost V 2 bases and J 0 bases, with 11 bases left between them. The CDR3 sequence is 16 residues long. CDR3 DNA: TGTGCCAGCAGTTTACTTAGGGAGCGCTCCTACAATGAGCAGTTCTTC. Translating gives CASSLLRERSYNEQFF.

CDR3 nucleotide sequence: TGTGCCAGCAGCGTGAGGACTAGCGGGACTTACACCGGGGAGCTGTTTTTT. Translated: CASSVRTSGTYTGELFF. This chain uses TRBV27 with TRBJ2-2, with 12 bases that match TRBD2. V gave up 6 bases and J gave up 3 bases; unmatched junction bases: 8. The CDR3 is 17 residues long. Germline V lookup: CDR1 MNHEY, CDR2 SMNVEV (reference sequence).